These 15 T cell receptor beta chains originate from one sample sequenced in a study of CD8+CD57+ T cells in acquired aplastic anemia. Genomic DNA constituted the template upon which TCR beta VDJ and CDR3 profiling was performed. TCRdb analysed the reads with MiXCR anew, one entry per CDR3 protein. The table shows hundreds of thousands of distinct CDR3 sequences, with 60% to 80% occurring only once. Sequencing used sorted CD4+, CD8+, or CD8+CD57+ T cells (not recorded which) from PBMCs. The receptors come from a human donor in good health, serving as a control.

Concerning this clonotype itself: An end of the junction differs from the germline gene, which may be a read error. CDR3 region: CSVCGGSYCYTF. The CDR3 DNA sequence: TGCAGCGTGTGCGGGGGGAGCTATTGCTACACCTTC. This rearrangement joins TRBV29-1 to TRBJ1-2; D may be TRBD1 (5 bases). CDR1 and CDR2 from the germline V gene are SQVTM and ANQGSEA. This CDR3 has 12 amino acids.

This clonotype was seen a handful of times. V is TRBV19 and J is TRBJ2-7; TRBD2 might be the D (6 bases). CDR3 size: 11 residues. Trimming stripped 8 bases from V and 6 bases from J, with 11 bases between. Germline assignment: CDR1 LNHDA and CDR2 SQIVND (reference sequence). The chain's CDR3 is CASGWGGEQYF. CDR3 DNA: TGTGCCAGTGGGTGGGGAGGCGAGCAGTACTTC.

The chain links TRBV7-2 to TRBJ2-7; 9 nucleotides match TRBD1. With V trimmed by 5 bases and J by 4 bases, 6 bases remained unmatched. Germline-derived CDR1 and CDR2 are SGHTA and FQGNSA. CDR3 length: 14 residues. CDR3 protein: CASSLQQGAYEQYF. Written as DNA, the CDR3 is TGTGCCAGCAGCCTGCAACAGGGGGCATACGAGCAGTACTTC.

This chain's CDR3 is CASRGSVDYGYTF. The CDR3 DNA sequence: TGTGCCAGCCGCGGATCGGTAGACTATGGCTACACCTTC. The rearrangement joins TRBV12-3 or TRBV12-4 to TRBJ1-2; D gene ambiguous. The V gene lost 8 bases and the J gene lost 3 bases, with 13 bases spanning the gap. The CDR3 is made up of 13 amino acids.

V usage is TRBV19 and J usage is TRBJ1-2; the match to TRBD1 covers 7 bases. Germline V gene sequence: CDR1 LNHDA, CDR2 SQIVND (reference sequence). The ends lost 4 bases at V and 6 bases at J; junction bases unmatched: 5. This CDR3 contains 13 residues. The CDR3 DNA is TGTGCCAGTAGTACCTTGACAGGGAATGGCTACACCTTC. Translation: CASSTLTGNGYTF.

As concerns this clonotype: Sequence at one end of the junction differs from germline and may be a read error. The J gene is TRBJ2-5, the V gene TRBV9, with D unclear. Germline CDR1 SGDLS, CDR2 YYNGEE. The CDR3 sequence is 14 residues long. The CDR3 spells CASSYLGQLDTEDF. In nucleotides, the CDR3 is TGTGCCAGCAGCTACTTAGGGCAGCTTGACACTGAAGACTTC.

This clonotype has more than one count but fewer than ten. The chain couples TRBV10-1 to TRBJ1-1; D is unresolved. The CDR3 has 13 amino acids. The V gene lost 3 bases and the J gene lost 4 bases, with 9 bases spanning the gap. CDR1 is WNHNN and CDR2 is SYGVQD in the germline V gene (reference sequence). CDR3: CASSEWVGTEAFF. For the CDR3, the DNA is TGCGCCAGCAGTGAATGGGTTGGCACTGAAGCTTTCTTT.

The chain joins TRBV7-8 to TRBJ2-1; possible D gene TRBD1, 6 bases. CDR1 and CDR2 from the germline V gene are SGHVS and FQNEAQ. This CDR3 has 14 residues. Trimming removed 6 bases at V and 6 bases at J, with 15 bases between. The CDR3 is CASSRTVVGNEQFF. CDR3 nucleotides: TGTGCCAGCAGTCGGACAGTAGTGGGCAATGAGCAGTTCTTC.

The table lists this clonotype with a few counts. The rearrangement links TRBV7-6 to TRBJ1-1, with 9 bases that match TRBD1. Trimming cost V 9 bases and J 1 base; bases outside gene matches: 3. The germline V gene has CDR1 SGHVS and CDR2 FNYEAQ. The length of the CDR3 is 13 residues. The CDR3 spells CASSDRGNTEAFF. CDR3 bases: TGTGCCAGTTCGGACAGGGGGAACACTGAAGCTTTCTTT.

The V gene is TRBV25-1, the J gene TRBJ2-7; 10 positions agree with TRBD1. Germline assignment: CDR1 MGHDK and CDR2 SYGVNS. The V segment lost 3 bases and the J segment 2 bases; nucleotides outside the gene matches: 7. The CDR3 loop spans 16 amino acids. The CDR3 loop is CASSDQLGTGAYEQYF. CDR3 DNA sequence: TGTGCCAGCAGTGACCAATTAGGGACAGGGGCCTACGAGCAGTACTTC.

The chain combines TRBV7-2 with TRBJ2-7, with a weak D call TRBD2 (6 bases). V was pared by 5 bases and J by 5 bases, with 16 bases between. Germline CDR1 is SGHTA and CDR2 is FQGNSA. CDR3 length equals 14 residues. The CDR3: CASSAGLPSDEQYF. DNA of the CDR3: TGTGCCAGCAGCGCGGGACTCCCCTCGGACGAGCAGTACTTC. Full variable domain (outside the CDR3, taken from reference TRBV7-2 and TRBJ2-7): GAGVSQSPSNKVTEKGKDVELRCDPISGHTALYWYRQSLGQGLEFLIYFQGNSAPDKSGLPSDRFSAERTGGSVSTLTIQRTQQEDSAVYLCASSAGLPSDEQYFGPGTRLTVT.

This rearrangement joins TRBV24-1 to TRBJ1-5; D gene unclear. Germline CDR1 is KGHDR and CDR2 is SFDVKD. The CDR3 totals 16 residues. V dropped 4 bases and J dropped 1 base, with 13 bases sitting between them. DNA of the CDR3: TGTGCCACCAGTGACCCTGCGGTGGGAAGCAATCAGCCCCAGCATTTT. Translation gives CATSDPAVGSNQPQHF.

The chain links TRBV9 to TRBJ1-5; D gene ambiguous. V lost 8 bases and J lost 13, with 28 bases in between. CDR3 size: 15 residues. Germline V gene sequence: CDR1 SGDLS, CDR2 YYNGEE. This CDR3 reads CASSVCQGSNQQQHF. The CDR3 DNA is TGTGCCAGTAGTGTGTGCCAAGGTAGCAATCAGCAGCAGCATTTT.

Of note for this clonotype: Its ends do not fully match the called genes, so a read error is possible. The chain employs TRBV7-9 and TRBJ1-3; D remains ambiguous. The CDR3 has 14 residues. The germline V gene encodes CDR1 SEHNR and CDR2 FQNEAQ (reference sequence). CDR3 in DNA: TGTGCCAGCAGCCGATGGGTCCGTGGCGAGCAGTACTTCTTT. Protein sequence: CASSRWVRGEQYFF.

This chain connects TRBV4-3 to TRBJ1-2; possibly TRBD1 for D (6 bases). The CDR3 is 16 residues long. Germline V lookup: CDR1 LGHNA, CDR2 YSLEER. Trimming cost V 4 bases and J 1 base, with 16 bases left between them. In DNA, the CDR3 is TGCGCCAGCAGCCGTCAACAGGGTCAATATAACTATGGCTACACCTTC. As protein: CASSRQQGQYNYGYTF.